The present T cell receptor (beta chain) was sequenced within a study of T cell responses to AZD1222 COVID-19 vaccine. Libraries were prepared by immunoSEQ multiplex PCR; TCRdb keeps only in-frame clonotypes and omits some of them. The table has some 150,000 clones, around nine tenths seen once. The CDR3 loop spans 14 amino acids. Germline assignment: CDR1 SGHRS and CDR2 YFSETQ. Trimming pared 2 bases from V and 5 bases from J, leaving 14 bases between. The sequence was collected from an adult in good health. The chain combines TRBV5-1 with TRBJ2-7; D might be TRBD1 or TRBD2, each matching 6 bases. The source was peripheral blood, collected on day 0 of AZD1222 vaccination. CDR3 DNA: TGCGCCAGCAGCTTTGGGGGGCGCGTCGACGAGCAGTACTTC. It codes for CASSFGGRVDEQYF.